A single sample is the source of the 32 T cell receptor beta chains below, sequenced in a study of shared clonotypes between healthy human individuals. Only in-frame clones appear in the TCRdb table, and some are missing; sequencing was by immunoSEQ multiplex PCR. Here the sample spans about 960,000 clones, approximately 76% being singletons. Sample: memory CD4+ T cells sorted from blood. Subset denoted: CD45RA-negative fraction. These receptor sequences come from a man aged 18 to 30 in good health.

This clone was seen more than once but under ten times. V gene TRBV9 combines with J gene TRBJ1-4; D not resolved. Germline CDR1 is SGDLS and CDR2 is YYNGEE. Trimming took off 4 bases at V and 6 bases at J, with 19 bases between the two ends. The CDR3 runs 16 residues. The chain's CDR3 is CASSLRPDSDHEKLFF. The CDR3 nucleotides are TGTGCCAGCAGCCTAAGACCGGACTCGGACCATGAAAAACTGTTTTTT.

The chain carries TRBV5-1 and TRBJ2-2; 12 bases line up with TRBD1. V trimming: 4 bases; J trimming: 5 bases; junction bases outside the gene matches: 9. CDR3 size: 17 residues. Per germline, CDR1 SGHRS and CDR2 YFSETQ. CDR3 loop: CASSRGQGATGTGELFF. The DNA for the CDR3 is TGCGCCAGCAGCCGGGGACAGGGGGCAACTGGAACCGGGGAGCTGTTTTTT.

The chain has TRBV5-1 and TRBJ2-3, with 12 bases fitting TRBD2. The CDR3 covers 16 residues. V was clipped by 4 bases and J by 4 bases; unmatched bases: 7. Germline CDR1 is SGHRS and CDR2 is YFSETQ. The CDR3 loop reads CASSETPSGGADTQYF. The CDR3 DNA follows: TGCGCCAGCAGCGAAACCCCTAGCGGGGGGGCAGATACGCAGTATTTT.

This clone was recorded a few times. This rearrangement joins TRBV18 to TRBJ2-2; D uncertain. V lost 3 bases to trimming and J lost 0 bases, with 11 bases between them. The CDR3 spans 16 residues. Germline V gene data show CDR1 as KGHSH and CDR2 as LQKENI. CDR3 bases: TGTGCCAGCTCACCGGGAAGCCGAGCGAACACCGGGGAGCTGTTTTTT. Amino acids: CASSPGSRANTGELFF.

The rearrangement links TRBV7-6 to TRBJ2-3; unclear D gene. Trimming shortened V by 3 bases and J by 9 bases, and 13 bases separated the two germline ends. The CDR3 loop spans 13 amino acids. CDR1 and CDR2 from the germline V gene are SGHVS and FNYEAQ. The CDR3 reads CASSFGSAETQYF. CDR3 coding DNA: TGTGCCAGCAGCTTCGGATCCGCGGAGACGCAGTATTTT.

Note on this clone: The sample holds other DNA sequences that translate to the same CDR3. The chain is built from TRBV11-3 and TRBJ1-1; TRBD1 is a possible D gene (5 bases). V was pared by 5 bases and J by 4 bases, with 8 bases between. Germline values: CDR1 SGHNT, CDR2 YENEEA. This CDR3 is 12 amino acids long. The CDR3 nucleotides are TGTGCCAGCAGCCGGGGGGGCACTGAAGCTTTCTTT. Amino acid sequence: CASSRGGTEAFF.

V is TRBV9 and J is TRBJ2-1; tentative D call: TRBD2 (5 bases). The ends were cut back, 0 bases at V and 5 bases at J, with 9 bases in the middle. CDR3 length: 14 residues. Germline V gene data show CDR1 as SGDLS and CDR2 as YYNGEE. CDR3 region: CASSVAGKDNEQFF. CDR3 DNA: TGTGCCAGCAGCGTAGCGGGAAAGGACAATGAGCAGTTCTTC.

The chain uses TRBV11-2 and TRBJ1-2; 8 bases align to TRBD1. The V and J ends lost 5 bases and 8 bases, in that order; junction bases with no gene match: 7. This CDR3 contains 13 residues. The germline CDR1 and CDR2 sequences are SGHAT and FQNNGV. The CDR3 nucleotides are TGTGCCAGCAGCCTGGGACAGGAAATCGGCTACACCTTC. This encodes CASSLGQEIGYTF.

The CDR3 DNA follows: TGTGCCAGCAGCTTAGGGCAGACTGCAACTAATGAAAAACTGTTTTTT. Its translation is CASSLGQTATNEKLFF. V gene TRBV7-6 combines with J gene TRBJ1-4; the D is unclear. CDR1 and CDR2 from the germline V gene are SGHVS and FNYEAQ. The CDR3 sequence is 16 residues long. Trimming pared 1 base from V and 0 bases from J, leaving 9 bases between. Full variable domain (remainder filled in from reference TRBV7-6 and TRBJ1-4): GAGVSQSPRYKVTKRGQDVALRCDPISGHVSLYWYRQALGQGPEFLTYFNYEAQQDKSGLPNDRFSAERPEGSISTLTIQRTEQRDSAMYRCASSLGQTATNEKLFFGSGTQLSVL.

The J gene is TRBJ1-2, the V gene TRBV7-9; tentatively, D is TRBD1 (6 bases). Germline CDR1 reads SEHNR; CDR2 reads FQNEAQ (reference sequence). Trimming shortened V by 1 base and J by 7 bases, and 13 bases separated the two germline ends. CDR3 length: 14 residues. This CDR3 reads CASSLEQGGFGYTF. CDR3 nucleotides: TGTGCCAGCAGCTTAGAACAGGGAGGGTTTGGCTACACCTTC. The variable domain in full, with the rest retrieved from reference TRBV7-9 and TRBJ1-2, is DTGVSQNPRHKITKRGQNVTFRCDPISEHNRLYWYRQTLGQGPEFLTYFQNEAQLEKSRLLSDRFSAERPKGSFSTLEIQRTEQGDSAMYLCASSLEQGGFGYTFGSGTRLTVV.

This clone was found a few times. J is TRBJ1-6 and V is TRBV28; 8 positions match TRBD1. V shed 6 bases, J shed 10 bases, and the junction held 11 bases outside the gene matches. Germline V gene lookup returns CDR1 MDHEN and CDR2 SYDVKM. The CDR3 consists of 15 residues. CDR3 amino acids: CASRRDGTGGSPLHF. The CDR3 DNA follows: TGTGCCAGCAGGAGGGACGGGACAGGTGGCTCACCCCTCCACTTT.

CDR3 nucleotide sequence: TGTGCCAGCATGGGTAGCGGGAGGCTCACCGGGGAGCTGTTTTTT. This gives the protein CASMGSGRLTGELFF. The chain employs TRBV2 and TRBJ2-2; 10 bases fit TRBD2. There are 15 residues in the CDR3. V trimming: 7 bases; J trimming: 4 bases; junction bases outside the gene matches: 6. CDR1 SNHLY and CDR2 FYNNEI come from the germline V gene.

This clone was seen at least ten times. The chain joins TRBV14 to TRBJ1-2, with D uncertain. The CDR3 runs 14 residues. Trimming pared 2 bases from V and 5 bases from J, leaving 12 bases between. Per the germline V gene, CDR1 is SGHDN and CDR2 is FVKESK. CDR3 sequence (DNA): TGTGCCAGCAGCCAAAGCTCCGTTGGGTATGGCTACACCTTC. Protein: CASSQSSVGYGYTF.

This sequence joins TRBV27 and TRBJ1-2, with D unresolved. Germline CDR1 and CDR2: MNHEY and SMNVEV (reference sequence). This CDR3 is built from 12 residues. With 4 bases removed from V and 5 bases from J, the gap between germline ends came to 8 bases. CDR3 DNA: TGTGCCAGCAGTTCATCGGGTTATGGCTACACCTTC. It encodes CASSSSGYGYTF.

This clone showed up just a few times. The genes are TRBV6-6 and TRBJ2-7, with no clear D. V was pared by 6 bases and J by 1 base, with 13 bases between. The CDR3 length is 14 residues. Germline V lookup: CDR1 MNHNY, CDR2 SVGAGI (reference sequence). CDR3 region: CASSQGYSSYEQYF. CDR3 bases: TGTGCCAGCAGCCAAGGGTACAGTTCCTACGAGCAGTACTTC.

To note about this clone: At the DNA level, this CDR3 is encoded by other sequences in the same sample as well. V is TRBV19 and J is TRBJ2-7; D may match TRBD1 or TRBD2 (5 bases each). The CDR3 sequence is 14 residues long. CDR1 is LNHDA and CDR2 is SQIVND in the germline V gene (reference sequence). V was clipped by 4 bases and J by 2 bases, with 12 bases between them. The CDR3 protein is CASSNRDGAYEQYF. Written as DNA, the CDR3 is TGTGCCAGTAGTAATAGGGACGGTGCCTACGAGCAGTACTTC.

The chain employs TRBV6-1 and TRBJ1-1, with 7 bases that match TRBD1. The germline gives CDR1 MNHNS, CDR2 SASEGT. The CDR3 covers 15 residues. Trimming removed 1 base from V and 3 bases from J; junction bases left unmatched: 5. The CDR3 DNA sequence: TGTGCCAGCAGTGAAGTCGAGGGGGCTTACACTGAAGCTTTCTTT. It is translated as CASSEVEGAYTEAFF.

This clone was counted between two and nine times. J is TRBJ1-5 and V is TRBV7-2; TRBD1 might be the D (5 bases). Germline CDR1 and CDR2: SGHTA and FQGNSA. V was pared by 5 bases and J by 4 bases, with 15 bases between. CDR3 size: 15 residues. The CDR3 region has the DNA TGTGCCAGCAGCCCCGACGGGGGGTCTAATCAGCCCCAGCATTTT. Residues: CASSPDGGSNQPQHF. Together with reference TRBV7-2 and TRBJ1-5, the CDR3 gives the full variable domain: GAGVSQSPSNKVTEKGKDVELRCDPISGHTALYWYRQSLGQGLEFLIYFQGNSAPDKSGLPSDRFSAERTGGSVSTLTIQRTQQEDSAVYLCASSPDGGSNQPQHFGDGTRLSIL.

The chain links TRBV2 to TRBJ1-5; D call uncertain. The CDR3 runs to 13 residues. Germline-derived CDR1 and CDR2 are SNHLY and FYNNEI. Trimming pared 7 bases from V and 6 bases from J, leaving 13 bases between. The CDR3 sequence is CASTYLAGQPQHF. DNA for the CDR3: TGTGCCAGCACGTATCTTGCGGGTCAGCCCCAGCATTTT.

As DNA, the CDR3 is TGCGCCAGCAGCTTGGTCGGGACTAGCGCCCGAAGGGCAGATACGCAGTATTTT. Amino acids: CASSLVGTSARRADTQYF. The chain employs TRBV5-1 and TRBJ2-3, with 10 positions matching TRBD2. The CDR3 runs to 18 residues. V shed 0 bases and J 4 bases; nucleotides not matched to a gene: 11. Germline V lookup: CDR1 SGHRS, CDR2 YFSETQ.

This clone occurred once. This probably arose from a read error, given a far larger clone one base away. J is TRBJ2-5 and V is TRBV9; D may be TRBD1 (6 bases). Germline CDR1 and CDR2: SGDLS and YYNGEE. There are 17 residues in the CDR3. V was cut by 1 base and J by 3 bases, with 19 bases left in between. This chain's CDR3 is CASSVIDAGTGKETQYF. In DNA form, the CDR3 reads TGTGCCAGCAGCGTAATCGATGCAGGAACAGGGAAAGAGACCCAGTACTTC.

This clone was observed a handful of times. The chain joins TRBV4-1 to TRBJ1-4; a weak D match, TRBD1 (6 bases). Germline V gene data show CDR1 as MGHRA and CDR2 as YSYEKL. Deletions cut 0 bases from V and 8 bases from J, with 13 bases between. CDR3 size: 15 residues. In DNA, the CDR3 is TGCGCCAGCAGCCAAGACGGACAGTTACGCGAAAAACTGTTTTTT. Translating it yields CASSQDGQLREKLFF.

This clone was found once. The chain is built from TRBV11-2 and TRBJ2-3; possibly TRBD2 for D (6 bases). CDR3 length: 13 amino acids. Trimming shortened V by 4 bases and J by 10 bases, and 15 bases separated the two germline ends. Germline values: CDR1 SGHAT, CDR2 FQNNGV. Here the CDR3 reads CASSSGGISSQYF. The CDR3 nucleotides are TGTGCCAGCAGCTCCGGCGGGATCTCCTCGCAGTATTTT.

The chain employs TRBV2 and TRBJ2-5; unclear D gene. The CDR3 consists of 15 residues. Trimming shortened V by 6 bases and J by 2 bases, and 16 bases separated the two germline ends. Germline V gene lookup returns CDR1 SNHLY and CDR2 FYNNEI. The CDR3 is CASSSDRWQQETQYF. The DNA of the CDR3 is TGTGCCAGCAGCTCTGATAGGTGGCAGCAAGAGACCCAGTACTTC.

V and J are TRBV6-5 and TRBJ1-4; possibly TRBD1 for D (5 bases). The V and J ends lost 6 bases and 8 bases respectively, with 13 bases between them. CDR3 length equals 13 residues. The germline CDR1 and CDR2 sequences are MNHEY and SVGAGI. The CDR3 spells CASSLGTWEKLFF. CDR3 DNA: TGTGCCAGCAGCCTCGGGACCTGGGAAAAACTGTTTTTT.

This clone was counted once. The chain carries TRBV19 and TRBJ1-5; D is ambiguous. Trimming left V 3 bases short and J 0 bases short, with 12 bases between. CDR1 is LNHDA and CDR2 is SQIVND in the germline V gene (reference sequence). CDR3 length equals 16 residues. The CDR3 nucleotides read TGTGCCAGTAGTATGGCACACCCTTATAGCAATCAGCCCCAGCATTTT. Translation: CASSMAHPYSNQPQHF.

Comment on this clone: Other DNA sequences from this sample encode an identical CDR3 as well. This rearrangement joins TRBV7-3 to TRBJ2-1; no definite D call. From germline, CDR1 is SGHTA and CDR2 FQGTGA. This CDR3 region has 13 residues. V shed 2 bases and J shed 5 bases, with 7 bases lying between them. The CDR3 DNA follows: TGTGCCAGCAGCTTATCAAGGGACAATGAGCAGTTCTTC. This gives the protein CASSLSRDNEQFF. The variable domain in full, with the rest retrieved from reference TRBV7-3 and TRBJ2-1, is GAGVSQTPSNKVTEKGKYVELRCDPISGHTALYWYRQSLGQGPEFLIYFQGTGAADDSGLPNDRFFAVRPEGSVSTLKIQRTERGDSAVYLCASSLSRDNEQFFGPGTRLTVL.

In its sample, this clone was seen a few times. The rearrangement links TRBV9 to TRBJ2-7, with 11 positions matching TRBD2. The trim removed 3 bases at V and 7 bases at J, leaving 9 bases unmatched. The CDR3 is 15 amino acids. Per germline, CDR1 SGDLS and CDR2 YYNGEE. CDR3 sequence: CASSAELAGVDEQYF. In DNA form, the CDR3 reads TGTGCCAGCAGCGCCGAACTAGCGGGAGTAGATGAGCAGTACTTC.

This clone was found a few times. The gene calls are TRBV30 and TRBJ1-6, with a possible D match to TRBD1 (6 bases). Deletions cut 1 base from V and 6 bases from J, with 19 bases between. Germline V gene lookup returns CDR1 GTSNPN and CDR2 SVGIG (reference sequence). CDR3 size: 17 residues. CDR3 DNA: TGTGCCTGGAGTGCTACAAGGACAGTATTGGGTAATTCACCCCTCCACTTT. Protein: CAWSATRTVLGNSPLHF.

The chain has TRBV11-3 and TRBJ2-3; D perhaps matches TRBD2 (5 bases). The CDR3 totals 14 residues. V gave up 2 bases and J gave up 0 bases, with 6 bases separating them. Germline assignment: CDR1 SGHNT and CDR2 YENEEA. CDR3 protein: CASSLSGSTDTQYF. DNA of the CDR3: TGTGCCAGCAGCTTAAGCGGAAGCACAGATACGCAGTATTTT. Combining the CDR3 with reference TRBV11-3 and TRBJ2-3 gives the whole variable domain EAGVVQSPRYKIIEKKQPVAFWCNPISGHNTLYWYLQNLGQGPELLIRYENEEAVDDSQLPKDRFSAERLKGVDSTLKIQPAELGDSAVYLCASSLSGSTDTQYFGPGTRLTVL.

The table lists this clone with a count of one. The CDR3 region is CASSLLTGGRSETQYF. CDR3 nucleotide sequence: TGCGCCAGCAGCCTCCTGACGGGAGGGAGGTCAGAGACCCAGTACTTC. The chain employs TRBV4-1 and TRBJ2-5; 8 bases are a match to TRBD2. There are 16 residues in the CDR3. The ends lost 4 bases at V and 4 bases at J; junction bases unmatched: 11. Germline assignment: CDR1 MGHRA and CDR2 YSYEKL.

CDR3 sequence (DNA): TGTGCCAGCTCAGGACAGGGCGGAACCGGGGAGCTGTTTTTT. This gives the protein CASSGQGGTGELFF. The chain recombines TRBV18 with TRBJ2-2; 8 positions match TRBD1. The CDR3 is made up of 14 amino acids. After removal of 5 bases from V and 5 bases from J, the junction contained 4 bases not matched to a gene. Germline CDR1 is KGHSH and CDR2 is LQKENI.